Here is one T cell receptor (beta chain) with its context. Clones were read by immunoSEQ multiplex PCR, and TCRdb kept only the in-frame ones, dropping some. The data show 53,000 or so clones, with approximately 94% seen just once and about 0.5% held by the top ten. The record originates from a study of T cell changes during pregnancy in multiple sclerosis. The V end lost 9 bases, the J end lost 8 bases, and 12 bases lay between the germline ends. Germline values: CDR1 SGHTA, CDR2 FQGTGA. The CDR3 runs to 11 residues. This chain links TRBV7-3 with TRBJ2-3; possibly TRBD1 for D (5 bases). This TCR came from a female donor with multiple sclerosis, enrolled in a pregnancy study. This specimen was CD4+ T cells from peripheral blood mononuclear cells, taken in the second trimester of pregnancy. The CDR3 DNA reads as TGTGCCAGTGGTGGGGCGATTACGCAGTATTTT. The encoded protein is CASGGAITQYF.